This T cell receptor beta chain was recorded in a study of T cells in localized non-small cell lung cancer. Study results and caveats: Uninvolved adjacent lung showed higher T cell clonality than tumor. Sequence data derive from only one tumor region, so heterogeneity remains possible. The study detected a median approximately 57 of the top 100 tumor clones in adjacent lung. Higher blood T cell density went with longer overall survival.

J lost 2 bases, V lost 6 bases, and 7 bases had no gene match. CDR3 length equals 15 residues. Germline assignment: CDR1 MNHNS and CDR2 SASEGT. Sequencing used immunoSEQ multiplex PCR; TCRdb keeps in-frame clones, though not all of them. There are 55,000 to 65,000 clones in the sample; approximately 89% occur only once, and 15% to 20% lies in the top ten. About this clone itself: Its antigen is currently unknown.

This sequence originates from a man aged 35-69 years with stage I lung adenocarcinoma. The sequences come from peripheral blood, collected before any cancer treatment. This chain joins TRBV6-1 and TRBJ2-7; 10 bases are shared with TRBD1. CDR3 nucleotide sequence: TGTGCCAGCAGCCGGACAGGGGGACGAACCTACGAGCAGTACTTC. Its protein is CASSRTGGRTYEQYF.